The entry that follows covers one T cell receptor (beta chain) sequence. This sample is drawn from a study of blood T cell repertoires in COVID-19. Study-level background: Italy, Spain and the United States were the sources of the convalescent and acute COVID-19 samples. Sample material is recorded as cDNA or gDNA derived from T cells, B-cell-depleted T cells, or PBMCs.

Methods used by the authors: From reference gene primer amplification, estimates of nucleated cell counts were derived. Clones were sequenced by immunoSEQ multiplex PCR, and TCRdb holds only the in-frame ones, with some missing. V, J and clone size derive from that table, while D and trimming were established from the DNA sequence. The sample holds around 180,000 clones, approximately 87% seen once. This TCR was recovered from a man between 65 and 85 years old with active or convalescent COVID-19. The material sequenced was peripheral blood.

The CDR3 coding sequence is TGTGCCAGCAGCTTATGGCAGGGTGAGGCCGGGGAGCTGTTTTTT. It encodes CASSLWQGEAGELFF. This chain joins TRBV7-2 and TRBJ2-2, with D tentatively TRBD1 (5 bases). Between the trimmed V and J ends, which lost 2 bases and 6 bases, there was a span of 13 bases. This CDR3 has 15 amino acids. Germline CDR1 SGHTA, CDR2 FQGNSA.